This entry concerns a single TCR beta chain. As yet, its antigen is unknown. This sample is drawn from a study of identical twins' blood T cells. Turning to the study itself: About 50 million reads covered about 6 alpha-chain and about 6 beta-chain libraries.

Overall study findings and caveats: V gene usage reportedly matched far better within twin pairs than unrelated donors.

TCRdb re-called the 5' RACE reads with MiXCR, one entry per CDR3 protein. This table holds 350,000 to 450,000 distinct CDR3 sequences, roughly 27% found once. Germline assignment: CDR1 MNHNY and CDR2 SVGAGI (reference sequence). The CDR3 is made up of 12 amino acids. V gave up 7 bases and J gave up 10 bases, with 16 bases separating them. The specimen was PBMCs. The chain couples TRBV6-6 to TRBJ1-1; weak D call: TRBD1 (5 bases). This sequence was found in a woman between 18 and 50 years old in good health. The CDR3 nucleotides are TGTGCCAGCACGGGGCAGGCTTCGGGAGCTTTCTTT. This sequence encodes CASTGQASGAFF.